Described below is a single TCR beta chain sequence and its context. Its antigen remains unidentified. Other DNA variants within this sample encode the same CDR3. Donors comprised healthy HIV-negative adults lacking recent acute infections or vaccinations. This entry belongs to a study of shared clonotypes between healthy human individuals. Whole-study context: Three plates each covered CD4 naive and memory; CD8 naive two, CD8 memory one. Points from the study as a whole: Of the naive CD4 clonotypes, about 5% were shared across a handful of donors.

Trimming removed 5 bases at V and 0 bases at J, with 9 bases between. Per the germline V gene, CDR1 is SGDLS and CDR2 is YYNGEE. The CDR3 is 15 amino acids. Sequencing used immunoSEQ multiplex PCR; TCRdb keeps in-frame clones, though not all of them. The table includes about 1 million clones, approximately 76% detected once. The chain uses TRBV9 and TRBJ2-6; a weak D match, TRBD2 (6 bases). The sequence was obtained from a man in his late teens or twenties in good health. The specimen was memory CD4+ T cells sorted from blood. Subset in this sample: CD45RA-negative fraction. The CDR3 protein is CASSPGDSGANVLTF. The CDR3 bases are TGTGCCAGCAGTCCGGGGGACTCTGGGGCCAACGTCCTGACTTTC.